Each of the 10 T cell receptor beta chains below was sequenced from the same sample in a study of blood T cell repertoires in COVID-19. Using immunoSEQ multiplex PCR, the repertoire was profiled, and TCRdb retains in-frame clones only, with some absent. This table has some 250,000 clones, 65% to 85% appearing once. Sample: peripheral blood. Source of these receptors: a man aged 35 to 55 with active or convalescent COVID-19.

The chain employs TRBV7-9 and TRBJ1-2; D may be TRBD1 (6 bases). Looked up from germline, CDR1 is SEHNR and CDR2 is FQNEAQ (reference sequence). The CDR3 has 18 amino acids. Trimming pared 4 bases from V and 1 base from J, leaving 22 bases between. CDR3 sequence (DNA): TGTGCCAGCAGCTCGTATAACCCAGACAGGCCCGTTAACTATGGCTACACCTTC. Its protein is CASSSYNPDRPVNYGYTF.

V is TRBV30 and J is TRBJ1-4; D uncertain. The germline V gene encodes CDR1 GTSNPN and CDR2 SVGIG (reference sequence). CDR3 size: 14 residues. Trimming took off 0 bases at V and 5 bases at J, with 10 bases between the two ends. This chain's CDR3 is CAWSVRGINEKLFF. The DNA of the CDR3 is TGTGCCTGGAGTGTAAGAGGGATAAATGAAAAACTGTTTTTT. Variable domain in full (rest from reference TRBV30 and TRBJ1-4): SQTIHQWPATLVQPVGSPLSLECTVEGTSNPNLYWYRQAAGRGLQLLFYSVGIGQISSEVPQNLSASRPQDRQFILSSKKLLLSDSGFYLCAWSVRGINEKLFFGSGTQLSVL.

The chain links TRBV3-1 (or the pseudogene TRBV3-2) to TRBJ1-2; maybe TRBD1 (5 bases). Germline values: CDR1 LGHDT, CDR2 YNNKEL (reference sequence). The ends were cut back, 1 base at V and 7 bases at J, with 16 bases in the middle. This CDR3 is built from 15 residues. The CDR3 spells CASSQGAGLGSGYTF. The CDR3, as DNA: TGTGCCAGCAGCCAAGGGGCAGGGCTGGGATCTGGCTACACCTTC.

V gene TRBV3-1 (or the pseudogene TRBV3-2) combines with J gene TRBJ2-6; 7 nucleotides align to TRBD1. This CDR3 has 20 amino acids. The V gene's germline CDR1 is LGHDT and CDR2 YNNKEL (reference sequence). The J segment lost 0 bases and the V segment lost 0 bases, leaving 11 bases of the junction unmatched. CDR3 sequence reads: CASSQDWGQRADSGANVLTF. For the CDR3, the DNA is TGTGCCAGCAGCCAAGATTGGGGACAGAGGGCCGACTCTGGGGCCAACGTCCTGACTTTC.

This chain joins TRBV6-5 and TRBJ1-2; TRBD1 agrees at 8 bases. Germline V CDR1 and CDR2: MNHEY, SVGAGI. This CDR3 region has 14 residues. CDR3 sequence: CASSWQGAAVGYTF. The DNA of the CDR3 is TGTGCGTCCAGCTGGCAGGGGGCAGCGGTTGGCTACACCTTC.

The chain carries TRBV5-1 and TRBJ1-1; TRBD1 aligns across 7 bases. The CDR3 sequence is 14 residues long. Germline CDR1 is SGHRS and CDR2 is YFSETQ. V dropped 0 bases and J dropped 7; count of bases not matched to a gene: 6. This chain's CDR3 is CASSLAIGGVEAFF. The CDR3 DNA is TGCGCCAGCAGCTTGGCCATAGGGGGCGTTGAAGCTTTCTTT.

The chain couples TRBV5-1 to TRBJ2-3, with 7 bases identical to TRBD1. In germline, CDR1 is SGHRS, CDR2 YFSETQ. V gave up 4 bases and J gave up 3 bases; unmatched junction bases: 8. This CDR3 has 15 residues. The CDR3 sequence is CASSTGTAWTDTQYF. The CDR3 region has the DNA TGCGCCAGCAGCACCGGGACAGCCTGGACAGATACGCAGTATTTT.

V and J are TRBV5-1 and TRBJ1-1, with D perhaps matching TRBD1 (5 bases). V was clipped by 2 bases and J by 1 base, with 12 bases between them. Germline-derived CDR1 and CDR2 are SGHRS and YFSETQ. The CDR3 has 15 residues. CDR3 region: CASSFGVGQNTEAFF. CDR3 DNA: TGCGCCAGCAGCTTTGGGGTCGGACAGAACACTGAAGCTTTCTTT. Full variable domain (rest looked up from reference TRBV5-1 and TRBJ1-1): KAGVTQTPRYLIKTRGQQVTLSCSPISGHRSVSWYQQTPGQGLQFLFEYFSETQRNKGNFPGRFSGRQFSNSRSEMNVSTLELGDSALYLCASSFGVGQNTEAFFGQGTRLTVV.

V and J are TRBV19 and TRBJ1-1; TRBD1 might be the D (6 bases). The CDR3 spans 14 residues. Germline CDR1 reads LNHDA; CDR2 reads SQIVND (reference sequence). The V and J ends lost 3 bases and 1 base respectively, with 9 bases between them. The CDR3 DNA follows: TGTGCCAGTAGTATCGGACAGACGAACACTGAAGCTTTCTTT. The encoded protein is CASSIGQTNTEAFF. The full variable domain, with the rest looked up from reference TRBV19 and TRBJ1-1, is DGGITQSPKYLFRKEGQNVTLSCEQNLNHDAMYWYRQDPGQGLRLIYYSQIVNDFQKGDIAEGYSVSREKKESFPLTVTSAQKNPTAFYLCASSIGQTNTEAFFGQGTRLTVV.

The table lists this clone with a few counts. The J gene is TRBJ1-2, the V gene TRBV2; TRBD1 matches 9 bases. J lost 7 bases, V lost 10 bases, and 4 bases had no gene match. The CDR3 length is 11 residues. From germline, CDR1 is SNHLY and CDR2 FYNNEI. The CDR3 DNA follows: TGTGCCATCGGGACAGGGTTTGGCTACACCTTC. It translates to CAIGTGFGYTF.